A single sample gave rise to the 14 T cell receptor beta chains below, sequenced in a study of spatial heterogeneity in lung cancer (dated by TCRdb to the late 2010s). Libraries were prepared through 5' RACE. Sequencing took place on a NextSeq 500. TCRdb reran the public reads through fastp at Q25 and MiXCR, keeping productive beta chains. Every CDR3 protein is listed once, alongside the most common genes and DNA of its rows. A total of 45,000 to 50,000 distinct CDR3 sequences appear in this sample, over 9.5% of them only once. In total, the top ten clones hold 32% of the sample. Interpreted using the paper, the time point label stands for: blood at routine non-recurrence follow-up after resection. The sample was PBMCs, taken at follow-up. The receptor source for this set is a male donor with early-stage non-small cell lung cancer.

Many counts were recorded for this clonotype. The chain couples TRBV7-2 to TRBJ2-6; D not certain. Germline V gene data show CDR1 as SGHTA and CDR2 as FQGNSA. V shed 5 bases and J shed 2 bases, with 10 bases lying between them. The CDR3 extends over 15 amino acids. The CDR3 DNA reads as TGTGCCAGCAGCCTTTCCCAAGCTGGGGCCAACGTCCTGACTTTC. Its translation: CASSLSQAGANVLTF.

The rearrangement uses TRBV29-1 and TRBJ2-3, with TRBD2 as a possible D gene (6 bases). The CDR3 has 13 residues. CDR1 is SQVTM, CDR2 ANQGSEA, per germline. Trimming stripped 6 bases from V and 2 bases from J, with 12 bases between. The CDR3 DNA reads as TGCAGCGTGGTCGGGACTTACACAGATACGCAGTATTTT. Its translation is CSVVGTYTDTQYF.

V and J are TRBV7-2 and TRBJ2-3; TRBD1 agrees at 7 bases. V lost 4 bases to trimming and J lost 5 bases; unmatched junction nucleotides: 6. The germline CDR1 and CDR2 sequences are SGHTA and FQGNSA. This CDR3 is 14 amino acids long. Here the CDR3 DNA reads TGTGCCAGCAGCTCTCGACAGGGACAAGATACGCAGTATTTT. Translated, it gives CASSSRQGQDTQYF.

This clonotype has ten or more counts. The chain joins TRBV7-2 to TRBJ2-3, with TRBD2 identical over 11 bases. CDR1 is SGHTA and CDR2 is FQGNSA in the germline V gene. The CDR3 runs to 16 residues. The V segment lost 6 bases and the J segment 1 base; nucleotides outside the gene matches: 6. In DNA form, the CDR3 reads TGTGCCAGCAGTAGCGGGGGGGCCGCTGGCACAGATACGCAGTATTTT. This translates into CASSSGGAAGTDTQYF.

This clonotype has just a few counts. CDR3: CASSLTGTGDPPQHF. The CDR3 DNA sequence: TGTGCCAGCAGTTTGACCGGGACAGGGGATCCGCCCCAGCATTTT. This sequence joins TRBV28 and TRBJ1-5; TRBD1 agrees at 10 bases. Unmatched junction bases numbered 8, after V lost 3 bases and J lost 9 bases. The CDR3 has 15 amino acids. In germline, CDR1 is MDHEN, CDR2 SYDVKM.

The chain has TRBV6-2 or TRBV6-3 and TRBJ2-5; D unclear. This CDR3 has 12 residues. The V gene's germline CDR1 is MNHEY and CDR2 SVGEGT. Trimming stripped 2 bases from V and 5 bases from J, with 6 bases between. The CDR3 nucleotides read TGTGCCAGCAGTTACGGGTTTGAGACCCAGTACTTC. This codes for CASSYGFETQYF.

The chain recombines TRBV7-9 with TRBJ2-4; possible D gene TRBD2, 5 bases. The germline V gene has CDR1 SEHNR and CDR2 FQNEAQ (reference sequence). The CDR3 has 15 residues. Between the trimmed V and J ends, which lost 6 bases and 7 bases, there was a span of 19 bases. CDR3: CASSPFRLAKNIQYF. The CDR3 DNA reads as TGTGCCAGCAGTCCGTTCAGGCTAGCTAAGAACATTCAGTACTTC.

This clonotype was counted at least ten times. The J gene is TRBJ1-1, the V gene TRBV5-1, with D perhaps matching TRBD1 (6 bases). In germline, CDR1 is SGHRS, CDR2 YFSETQ. V was shortened by 3 bases and J by 3 bases, with 15 bases between the two germline ends. This CDR3 has 15 residues. The CDR3 loop reads CASSSPGGGYTEAFF. The CDR3 coding sequence is TGCGCCAGCAGCTCCCCTGGGGGCGGATACACTGAAGCTTTCTTT.

The CDR3: CASRLAVYNEQFF. CDR3 nucleotides: TGTGCCAGCAGACTAGCGGTCTACAATGAGCAGTTCTTC. This chain uses TRBV6-5 with TRBJ2-1, with TRBD2 matching over 8 bases. CDR1 MNHEY and CDR2 SVGAGI come from the germline V gene. The V segment lost 6 bases and the J segment 3 bases; nucleotides outside the gene matches: 1. The length of the CDR3 is 13 residues.

The chain is built from TRBV11-2 and TRBJ2-1; D is uncertain. V was pared by 1 base and J by 8 bases, with 6 bases between. The germline V gene has CDR1 SGHAT and CDR2 FQNNGV. This CDR3 has 12 amino acids. The CDR3 DNA reads as TGTGCCAGCAGCTTAGGTAACGATGAGCAGTTCTTC. Its translation is CASSLGNDEQFF.

This sequence joins TRBV6-5 and TRBJ1-5, with 11 bases aligning to TRBD1. V was pared by 8 bases and J by 10 bases, with 13 bases of the junction left unmatched. CDR1 and CDR2 (germline): MNHEY, SVGAGI. The CDR3 runs 15 residues. The CDR3 protein is CASGQGAPPPPPQHF. The CDR3 DNA follows: TGTGCCAGCGGACAGGGGGCGCCACCCCCCCCACCCCAGCATTTT.

This clonotype was recorded a few times. This chain connects TRBV30 to TRBJ2-3; maybe TRBD2 (5 bases). The germline V gene has CDR1 GTSNPN and CDR2 SVGIG (reference sequence). Trimming stripped 3 bases from V and 1 base from J, with 11 bases between. This CDR3 has 14 amino acids. CDR3 in amino acids: CAWRLGDRTDTQYF. CDR3 nucleotides: TGTGCCTGGAGGCTGGGAGACCGCACAGATACGCAGTATTTT.

This clonotype was observed a few times. The chain uses TRBV3-1 and TRBJ2-1; D uncertain. Trimming removed 2 bases at V and 1 base at J, with 9 bases between. The CDR3 is 15 amino acids. Germline CDR1 reads LGHDT; CDR2 reads YNNKEL (reference sequence). The CDR3 DNA is TGTGCCAGCAGCCAACGTTACGGTTCCTACAATGAGCAGTTCTTC. Translated, it gives CASSQRYGSYNEQFF.

A few counts support this clonotype. The chain uses TRBV30 and TRBJ2-3; D is undetermined. Trimming pared 0 bases from V and 4 bases from J, leaving 11 bases between. In germline, CDR1 is GTSNPN, CDR2 SVGIG (reference sequence). The CDR3 has 14 amino acids. The CDR3, as DNA: TGTGCCTGGAGTGTCCTCAACCCTTCAGATACGCAGTATTTT. This translates into CAWSVLNPSDTQYF.